The clone carrying this T cell receptor beta chain occurred a few times. Antigen unknown. CMV status came from CD4+ T cell IFNgamma after overnight CMV lysate stimulation of fresh PBMCs. V shed 5 bases and J 1 base; nucleotides not matched to a gene: 7. This CDR3 region has 15 residues. Both TRBC1 and TRBC2 were covered by a beta constant-region primer of two equimolar oligonucleotides. Nested alpha and beta constant-region primers with the SP2 primer drove four PCR rounds on ligated cDNA. The cDNA 3' end received a ligated single-stranded oligonucleotide carrying the SP2 primer and a 12-nucleotide UMI. TCRdb re-called the UMI-ligation and nested PCR reads through MiXCR, storing one row per CDR3 protein. The repertoire holds tens of thousands of distinct CDR3 sequences, with approximately 10% as singletons. The sample belongs to a study of naive and memory T cell subsets. Study results and caveats: Naive and memory repertoire findings lacked a ground truth for validation. Naive repertoires, especially CD8, held a few larger clonotypes, possibly memory cells re-expressing CD45RA. Diversity fell and Gini index rose from naive through CM, EM, EMRA.

The chain joins TRBV12-3 or TRBV12-4 to TRBJ2-7, with TRBD1 matching 8 bases. This clonotype was sampled from a human donor in good health. The sequenced sample consisted of naive CD4+ T cells from blood. CDR3 sequence (DNA): TGTGCCAGCAGTCCCCAGACAGGGGCGTCCTACGAGCAGTACTTC. It specifies CASSPQTGASYEQYF.